Listed here are 30 T cell receptor beta chains from one sample, sequenced in a study of PD-1 blockade in mismatch repair-deficient tumors. Using immunoSEQ multiplex PCR, the repertoire was profiled, and TCRdb retains in-frame clones only, with some absent. The sample has roughly 120,000 clones, 88% seen once; the top ten hold 12%. Sample: peripheral blood, taken 70 to 72 weeks after starting pembrolizumab. These receptors came from an adult with mismatch repair-deficient cancer.

This clone has just a few counts. The chain combines TRBV10-3 with TRBJ1-4; 7 nucleotides agree with TRBD1. Germline trimming cut 6 bases from V and 0 bases from J; bases unmatched to any gene: 4. The germline V gene encodes CDR1 ENHRY and CDR2 SYGVKD. The CDR3 is made up of 15 amino acids. The CDR3 region is CAISSGTATNEKLFF. The CDR3 DNA is TGTGCCATCAGCTCCGGGACAGCAACTAATGAAAAACTGTTTTTT.

This clone was observed a few times. The chain links TRBV7-9 to TRBJ1-3; D ambiguous. V lost 7 bases, J lost 1 base, and 14 bases lay in between. Germline V gene lookup returns CDR1 SEHNR and CDR2 FQNEAQ (reference sequence). The CDR3 contains 15 residues. The CDR3 sequence: CASKKQGGSGNTIYF. The CDR3 DNA sequence: TGTGCCAGCAAGAAGCAAGGAGGATCTGGAAACACCATATATTTT.

This clone was recorded a few times. The chain employs TRBV6-5 and TRBJ2-1, with TRBD2 identical over 13 bases. V was clipped by 6 bases and J by 7 bases; unmatched bases: 3. The CDR3 covers 14 residues. Germline V gene sequence: CDR1 MNHEY, CDR2 SVGAGI. CDR3 protein: CASRLGLAGNEQFF. The CDR3 bases are TGTGCCAGCAGGTTGGGACTAGCGGGAAATGAGCAGTTCTTC.

The V gene is TRBV27, the J gene TRBJ2-7; D unresolved. Trimming shortened V by 6 bases and J by 4 bases, and 19 bases separated the two germline ends. Looked up from germline, CDR1 is MNHEY and CDR2 is SMNVEV (reference sequence). The CDR3 has 15 amino acids. The CDR3 loop is CASRIGRAAPYEQYF. The CDR3 nucleotides are TGTGCCAGCAGGATCGGAAGGGCAGCACCGTACGAGCAGTACTTC.

The CDR3 loop is CSAEDGVEQYF. CDR3 coding DNA: TGCAGTGCCGAGGACGGAGTCGAGCAGTACTTC. The V gene is TRBV20-1, the J gene TRBJ2-7; D uncertain. The length of the CDR3 is 11 residues. V was clipped by 6 bases and J by 6 bases, with 12 bases between them. Germline V gene sequence: CDR1 DFQATT, CDR2 SNEGSKA (reference sequence).

This clone occurred once. The chain combines TRBV28 with TRBJ2-7; D possibly corresponds to TRBD1 (6 bases). The germline V and J ends were trimmed by 2 bases and 3 bases, with 14 bases remaining between them. The germline V gene has CDR1 MDHEN and CDR2 SYDVKM. The CDR3 runs 15 residues. CDR3 DNA sequence: TGTGCCAGCAGTTTAAACAGGGATGGTGACTACGAGCAGTACTTC. It specifies CASSLNRDGDYEQYF. The variable domain in full, with the rest retrieved from reference TRBV28 and TRBJ2-7, is DVKVTQSSRYLVKRTGEKVFLECVQDMDHENMFWYRQDPGLGLRLIYFSYDVKMKEKGDIPEGYSVSREKKERFSLILESASTNQTSMYLCASSLNRDGDYEQYFGPGTRLTVT.

The chain recombines TRBV12-5 with TRBJ2-2; tentative D call: TRBD1 (6 bases). This CDR3 spans 14 amino acids. V was pared by 1 base and J by 5 bases, with 8 bases between. The germline gives CDR1 LGHNT, CDR2 FRNRAP. The CDR3 DNA reads TGTGCTAGTGGTTTGGGCAGGGGTACCGGGGAGCTGTTTTTT. Its protein product is CASGLGRGTGELFF.

This chain links TRBV28 with TRBJ2-1; TRBD2 matches 12 bases. There are 15 residues in the CDR3. The V and J ends lost 5 bases and 5 bases, in that order; junction bases with no gene match: 4. Germline assignment: CDR1 MDHEN and CDR2 SYDVKM. This CDR3 is CASSLAGGAHNEQFF. CDR3 DNA: TGTGCCAGCAGTCTAGCGGGAGGGGCCCACAATGAGCAGTTCTTC.

The chain employs TRBV16 and TRBJ2-7; 8 bases fit TRBD2. The CDR3 has 15 amino acids. The V segment lost 1 base and the J segment 3 bases; nucleotides outside the gene matches: 5. Per germline, CDR1 KGHSY and CDR2 FQNENV. The CDR3 bases are TGTGCCAGCAGCCAATACACTAGCGGCGGCTACGAGCAGTACTTC. It translates to CASSQYTSGGYEQYF.

In its sample, this clone was seen a few times. This chain connects TRBV4-2 to TRBJ1-5; tentative D call: TRBD1 (5 bases). With 2 bases removed from V and 4 bases from J, the gap between germline ends came to 15 bases. The CDR3 extends over 16 amino acids. Germline V gives CDR1 LGHNA, CDR2 YNFKEQ. The CDR3 DNA sequence: TGTGCCAGCAGCCAATTTGGGACGGGATTGAATCAGCCCCAGCATTTT. Translating it yields CASSQFGTGLNQPQHF.

The chain is built from TRBV10-3 and TRBJ1-2; the D gene is possibly TRBD1 (6 bases). CDR3 length: 15 residues. V lost 6 bases and J lost 0, with 14 bases in between. Germline lookup yields CDR1 ENHRY and CDR2 SYGVKD. CDR3 region: CAIRTGTPTNYGYTF. CDR3 nucleotides: TGTGCCATCAGAACCGGGACACCAACTAACTATGGCTACACCTTC.

The V and J genes are TRBV11-1 and TRBJ2-3; 7 nucleotides agree with TRBD2. J lost 1 base, V lost 2 bases, and 6 bases had no gene match. The V gene's germline CDR1 is SGHAT and CDR2 FQDESV (reference sequence). The CDR3 length is 16 residues. In DNA form, the CDR3 reads TGTGCCAGCAGCTTACAGGCGGGAGAGGGCACAGATACGCAGTATTTT. It specifies CASSLQAGEGTDTQYF.

The CDR3 is CASSFVSSYEQYF. The CDR3 region has the DNA TGTGCCAGCAGTTTTGTAAGCAGCTACGAGCAGTACTTC. The chain couples TRBV28 to TRBJ2-7; no firm D call. Per germline, CDR1 MDHEN and CDR2 SYDVKM. The CDR3 has 13 residues. V was pared by 3 bases and J by 3 bases, with 9 bases between. Combining the CDR3 with reference TRBV28 and TRBJ2-7 gives the whole variable domain DVKVTQSSRYLVKRTGEKVFLECVQDMDHENMFWYRQDPGLGLRLIYFSYDVKMKEKGDIPEGYSVSREKKERFSLILESASTNQTSMYLCASSFVSSYEQYFGPGTRLTVT.

V is TRBV19 and J is TRBJ1-1; D perhaps matches TRBD1 (6 bases). Trimming removed 6 bases from V and 2 bases from J, with 16 bases in between. CDR1 is LNHDA, CDR2 SQIVND, per germline (reference sequence). The CDR3 is made up of 15 amino acids. The DNA of the CDR3 is TGTGCCAGTAGGGCCGCCACAGGGTTCAACACTGAAGCTTTCTTT. Protein sequence: CASRAATGFNTEAFF.

The chain combines TRBV15 with TRBJ2-7; a weak D match, TRBD1 (6 bases). The CDR3 spans 14 residues. Germline-derived CDR1 and CDR2 are LNHNV and YYDKDF (reference sequence). The V and J ends lost 3 bases and 2 bases respectively, with 11 bases between them. The CDR3 here is CATSRRDTAYEQYF. CDR3 in DNA: TGTGCCACCAGCAGGAGGGACACCGCCTACGAGCAGTACTTC. The full variable domain, its missing parts supplied by reference TRBV15 and TRBJ2-7, is DAMVIQNPRYQVTQFGKPVTLSCSQTLNHNVMYWYQQKSSQAPKLLFHYYDKDFNNEADTPDNFQSRRPNTSFCFLDIRSPGLGDTAMYLCATSRRDTAYEQYFGPGTRLTVT.

V is TRBV9 and J is TRBJ2-1; D call uncertain. CDR1 and CDR2 from the germline V gene are SGDLS and YYNGEE. Trimming stripped 0 bases from V and 0 bases from J, with 4 bases between. The CDR3 loop spans 14 amino acids. Here the CDR3 reads CASSVEVSYNEQFF. CDR3 DNA sequence: TGTGCCAGCAGCGTAGAGGTCTCCTACAATGAGCAGTTCTTC.

The chain uses TRBV10-3 and TRBJ1-5, with TRBD1 identical over 9 bases. Trimming removed 3 bases from V and 1 base from J; junction bases left unmatched: 16. Germline V CDR1 and CDR2: ENHRY, SYGVKD. CDR3 length equals 20 residues. The DNA of the CDR3 is TGTGCCATCAGTGATTCGTACGGGACAGGGCGCCAAGCGAGCAATCAGCCCCAGCATTTT. This encodes CAISDSYGTGRQASNQPQHF.

The CDR3, as DNA: TGTGCCAGCAGCCAAGAATCTGGCGGGAGGGCCAGGTCCTACGAGCAGTACTTC. Translation: CASSQESGGRARSYEQYF. V usage is TRBV4-2 and J usage is TRBJ2-5; 9 nucleotides match TRBD2. Gene TRBJ2-7 matches the end of the DNA better, so the J call may be wrong. Germline V gene lookup returns CDR1 LGHNA and CDR2 YNFKEQ. The CDR3 runs to 18 residues.

This rearrangement joins TRBV6-5 to TRBJ2-7; 7 bases line up with TRBD1. CDR3 length equals 13 residues. J was trimmed by 6 bases and V by 0 bases; bases with no gene match: 2. The V gene's germline CDR1 is MNHEY and CDR2 SVGAGI. CDR3 nucleotides: TGTGCCAGCAGTTACTCAGGGGGCAGCGAGCAGTACTTC. Amino acids: CASSYSGGSEQYF.

CDR3 in amino acids: CASSTPRRITSYNEQFF. CDR3 sequence (DNA): TGTGCCAGCAGTACCCCGAGGCGCATTACCTCCTACAATGAGCAGTTCTTC. This sequence joins TRBV28 and TRBJ2-1, with D unclear. Trimming removed 5 bases at V and 0 bases at J, with 17 bases between. The CDR3 totals 17 residues. Germline loops: CDR1 MDHEN, CDR2 SYDVKM.

The gene calls are TRBV7-6 and TRBJ2-7; D is uncertain. Germline V gene lookup returns CDR1 SGHVS and CDR2 FNYEAQ. V gave up 5 bases and J gave up 0 bases, with 11 bases separating them. The CDR3 loop spans 14 amino acids. CDR3 loop: CASSPWTASYEQYF. The CDR3 DNA is TGTGCCAGCAGCCCATGGACGGCCTCCTACGAGCAGTACTTC.

The rearrangement links TRBV30 to TRBJ2-6; D is unresolved. This CDR3 is built from 14 residues. The V gene lost 1 base and the J gene lost 3 bases, with 7 bases spanning the gap. The germline V gene encodes CDR1 GTSNPN and CDR2 SVGIG (reference sequence). CDR3 residues: CAWSGLFGANVLTF. The CDR3 bases are TGTGCCTGGAGTGGGTTATTTGGGGCCAACGTCCTGACTTTC.

The chain couples TRBV12-5 to TRBJ2-1; no firm D call. V lost 1 base to trimming and J lost 1 base, with 5 bases between them. The CDR3 sequence is 14 residues long. The germline V gene encodes CDR1 LGHNT and CDR2 FRNRAP. The CDR3 here is CASGLEGSYNEQFF. CDR3 nucleotide sequence: TGTGCTAGTGGTTTGGAAGGATCCTACAATGAGCAGTTCTTC.

This chain joins TRBV9 and TRBJ2-2, with D perhaps TRBD2 (5 bases). The V gene's germline CDR1 is SGDLS and CDR2 YYNGEE. Trimming removed 2 bases at V and 4 bases at J, with 9 bases between. CDR3 size: 14 residues. The CDR3 reads CASSVFEGTGELFF. CDR3 DNA sequence: TGTGCCAGCAGCGTGTTTGAGGGCACCGGGGAGCTGTTTTTT.

The genes are TRBV5-6 and TRBJ2-7; D possibly corresponds to TRBD1 (6 bases). This CDR3 has 15 residues. Trimming shortened V by 0 bases and J by 4 bases, and 14 bases separated the two germline ends. Looked up from germline, CDR1 is SGHDT and CDR2 is YYEEEE. The CDR3 region is CASSLARDIGYEQYF. In DNA form, the CDR3 reads TGTGCCAGCAGCTTGGCCCGGGACATAGGTTACGAGCAGTACTTC.

V is TRBV6-5 and J is TRBJ1-2, with TRBD1 identical over 10 bases. The CDR3 contains 15 residues. The germline V gene encodes CDR1 MNHEY and CDR2 SVGAGI. With V trimmed by 4 bases and J by 3 bases, 5 bases remained unmatched. CDR3 bases: TGTGCCAGCAGTTCCCACGGGACAGGGGACTATGGCTACACCTTC. As protein: CASSSHGTGDYGYTF.

As DNA, the CDR3 is TGCGCCAGCAGCTTTCTTGCGTCTATGGGGGGAGAGGTTACGCCTAACTACGAGCAGTACTTC. Translated: CASSFLASMGGEVTPNYEQYF. V gene TRBV4-1 combines with J gene TRBJ2-7; the D gene is possibly TRBD2 (6 bases). Trimming shortened V by 5 bases and J by 3 bases, and 35 bases separated the two germline ends. The CDR3 extends over 21 amino acids. Looked up from germline, CDR1 is MGHRA and CDR2 is YSYEKL.

The V gene is TRBV19, the J gene TRBJ1-2; TRBD1 might be the D (5 bases). V lost 7 bases, J lost 8 bases, and 17 bases lay in between. CDR1 LNHDA and CDR2 SQIVND come from the germline V gene (reference sequence). This CDR3 has 13 amino acids. CDR3 residues: CASTRTGTEGYTF. CDR3 nucleotide sequence: TGTGCCAGTACCCGAACCGGGACGGAAGGCTACACCTTC. The full variable domain, completed using reference TRBV19 and TRBJ1-2, is DGGITQSPKYLFRKEGQNVTLSCEQNLNHDAMYWYRQDPGQGLRLIYYSQIVNDFQKGDIAEGYSVSREKKESFPLTVTSAQKNPTAFYLCASTRTGTEGYTFGSGTRLTVV.

This clone was counted a few times. The chain has TRBV10-1 and TRBJ1-1; D is possibly TRBD1 (6 bases). The CDR3 is 14 amino acids. V lost 4 bases and J lost 1, with 10 bases in between. The germline CDR1 and CDR2 sequences are WNHNN and SYGVQD (reference sequence). CDR3 sequence reads: CASSAQGQNTEAFF. The CDR3 DNA reads as TGCGCCAGCAGTGCCCAGGGGCAGAACACTGAAGCTTTCTTT.

This chain connects TRBV6-5 to TRBJ1-2, with D possibly matching TRBD1 (6 bases). The CDR3 sequence is 13 residues long. Trimming removed 5 bases at V and 7 bases at J, with 14 bases between. CDR1 and CDR2 (germline): MNHEY, SVGAGI. CDR3 amino acids: CASSPRGSGGYTF. The CDR3 nucleotides are TGTGCCAGCAGTCCAAGGGGGAGTGGTGGCTACACCTTC.